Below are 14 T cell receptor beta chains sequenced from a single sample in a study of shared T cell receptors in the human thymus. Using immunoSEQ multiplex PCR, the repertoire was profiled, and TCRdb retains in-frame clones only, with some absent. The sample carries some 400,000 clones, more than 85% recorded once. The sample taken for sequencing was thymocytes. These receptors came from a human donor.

The CDR3 DNA is TGTGCCAGCAGCTTAGCACCTGCGACTCTCAGAGACTCGTATTCCGGGAATGAGCAGTTCTTC. It encodes CASSLAPATLRDSYSGNEQFF. The chain uses TRBV7-2 and TRBJ2-1, with D uncertain. CDR3 length equals 21 residues. Looked up from germline, CDR1 is SGHTA and CDR2 is FQGNSA. Trimming removed 0 bases at V and 7 bases at J, with 31 bases between. The variable domain in full, with the rest retrieved from reference TRBV7-2 and TRBJ2-1, is GAGVSQSPSNKVTEKGKDVELRCDPISGHTALYWYRQSLGQGLEFLIYFQGNSAPDKSGLPSDRFSAERTGGSVSTLTIQRTQQEDSAVYLCASSLAPATLRDSYSGNEQFFGPGTRLTVL.

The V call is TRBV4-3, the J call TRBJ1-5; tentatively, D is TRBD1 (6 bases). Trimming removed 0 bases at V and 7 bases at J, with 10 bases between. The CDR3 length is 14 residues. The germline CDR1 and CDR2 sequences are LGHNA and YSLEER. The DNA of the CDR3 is TGCGCCAGCAGCCAAGATCCAGGGGAACAGCCCCAGCATTTT. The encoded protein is CASSQDPGEQPQHF.

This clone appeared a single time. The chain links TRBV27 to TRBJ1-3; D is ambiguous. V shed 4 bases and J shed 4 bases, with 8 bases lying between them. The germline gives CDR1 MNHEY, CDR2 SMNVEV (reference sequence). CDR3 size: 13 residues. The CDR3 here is CASSSTKGNTIYF. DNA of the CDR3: TGTGCCAGCAGTTCCACGAAAGGAAACACCATATATTTT.

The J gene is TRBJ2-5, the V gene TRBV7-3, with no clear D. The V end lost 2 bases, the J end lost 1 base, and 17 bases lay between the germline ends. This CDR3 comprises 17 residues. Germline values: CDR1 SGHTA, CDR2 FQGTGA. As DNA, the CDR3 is TGTGCCAGCAGCTTAGGCCACCTTACGTCCCCCCAAGAGACCCAGTACTTC. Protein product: CASSLGHLTSPQETQYF.

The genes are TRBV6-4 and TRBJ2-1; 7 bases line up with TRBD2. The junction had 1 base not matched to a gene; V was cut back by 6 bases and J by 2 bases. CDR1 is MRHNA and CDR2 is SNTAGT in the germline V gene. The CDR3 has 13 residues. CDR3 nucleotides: TGTGCCAGCAGGGGGGGGGCCTACAATGAGCAGTTCTTC. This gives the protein CASRGGAYNEQFF.

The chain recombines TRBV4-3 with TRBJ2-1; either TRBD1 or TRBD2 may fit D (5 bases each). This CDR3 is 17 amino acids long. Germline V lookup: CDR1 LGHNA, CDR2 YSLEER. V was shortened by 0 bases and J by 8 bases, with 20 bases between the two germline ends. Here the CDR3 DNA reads TGCGCCAGCAGCCAAGACATTGGGACCCTACCAAGGGATGAGCAGTTCTTC. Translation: CASSQDIGTLPRDEQFF.

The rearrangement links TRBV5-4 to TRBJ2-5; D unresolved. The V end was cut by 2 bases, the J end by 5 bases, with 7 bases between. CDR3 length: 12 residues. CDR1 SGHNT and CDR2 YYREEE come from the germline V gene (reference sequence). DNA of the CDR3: TGTGCCAGCAGCTTAGCGACGGAGACCCAGTACTTC. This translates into CASSLATETQYF.

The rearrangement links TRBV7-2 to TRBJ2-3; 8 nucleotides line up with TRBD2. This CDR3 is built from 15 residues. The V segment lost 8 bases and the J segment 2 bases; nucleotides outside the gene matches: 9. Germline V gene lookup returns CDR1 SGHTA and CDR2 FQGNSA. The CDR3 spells CASGRLAGYTDTQYF. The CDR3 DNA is TGTGCCAGCGGCCGTTTAGCGGGGTACACAGATACGCAGTATTTT.

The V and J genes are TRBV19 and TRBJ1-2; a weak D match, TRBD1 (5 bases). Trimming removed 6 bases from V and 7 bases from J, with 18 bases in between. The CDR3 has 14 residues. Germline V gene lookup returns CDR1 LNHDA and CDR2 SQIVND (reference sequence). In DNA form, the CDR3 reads TGTGCCAGTAGCCTGAGGGGAGGGGCTGGTGGCTACACCTTC. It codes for CASSLRGGAGGYTF.

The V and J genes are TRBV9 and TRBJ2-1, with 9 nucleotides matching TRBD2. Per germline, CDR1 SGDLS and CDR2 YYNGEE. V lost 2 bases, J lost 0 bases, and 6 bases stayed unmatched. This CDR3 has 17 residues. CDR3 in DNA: TGTGCCAGCAGCGTCGCGCGGACTAGCGACTCCTACAATGAGCAGTTCTTC. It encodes CASSVARTSDSYNEQFF. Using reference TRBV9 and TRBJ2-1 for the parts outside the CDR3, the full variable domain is DSGVTQTPKHLITATGQRVTLRCSPRSGDLSVYWYQQSLDQGLQFLIQYYNGEERAKGNILERFSAQQFPDLHSELNLSSLELGDSALYFCASSVARTSDSYNEQFFGPGTRLTVL.

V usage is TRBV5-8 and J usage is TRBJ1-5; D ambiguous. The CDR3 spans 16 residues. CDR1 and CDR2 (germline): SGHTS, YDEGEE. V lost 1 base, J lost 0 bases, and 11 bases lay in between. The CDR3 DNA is TGTGCCAGCAGCTTGACCCGCGGGGATAGCAATCAGCCCCAGCATTTT. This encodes CASSLTRGDSNQPQHF.

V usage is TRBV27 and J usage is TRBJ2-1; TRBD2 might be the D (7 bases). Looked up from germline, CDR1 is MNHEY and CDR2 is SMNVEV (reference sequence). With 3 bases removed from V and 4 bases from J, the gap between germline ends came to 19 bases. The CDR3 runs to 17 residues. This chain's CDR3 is CASSLILEGGVYNEQFF. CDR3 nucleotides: TGTGCCAGCAGTTTGATCCTTGAGGGGGGGGTTTACAATGAGCAGTTCTTC.

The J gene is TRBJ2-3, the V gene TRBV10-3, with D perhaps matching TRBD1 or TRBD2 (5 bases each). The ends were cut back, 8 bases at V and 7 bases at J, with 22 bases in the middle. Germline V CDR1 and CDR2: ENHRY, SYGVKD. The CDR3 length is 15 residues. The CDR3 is CAILGEWSHRNTQYF. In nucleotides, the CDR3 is TGTGCCATCTTGGGGGAGTGGTCACACAGAAATACGCAGTATTTT.

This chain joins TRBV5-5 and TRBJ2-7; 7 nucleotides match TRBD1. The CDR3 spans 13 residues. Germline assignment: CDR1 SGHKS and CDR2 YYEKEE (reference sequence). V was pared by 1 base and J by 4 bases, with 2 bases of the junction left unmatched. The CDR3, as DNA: TGTGCCAGCAGCTTGTACAGGGGATACGAGCAGTACTTC. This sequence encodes CASSLYRGYEQYF.